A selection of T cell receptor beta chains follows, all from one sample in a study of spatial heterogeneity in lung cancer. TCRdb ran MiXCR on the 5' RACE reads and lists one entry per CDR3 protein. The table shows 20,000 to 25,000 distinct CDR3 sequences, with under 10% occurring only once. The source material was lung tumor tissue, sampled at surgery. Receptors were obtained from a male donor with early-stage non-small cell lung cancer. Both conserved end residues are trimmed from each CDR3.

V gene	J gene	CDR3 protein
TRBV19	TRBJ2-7	ASSVLGTGSSYEQY
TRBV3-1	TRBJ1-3	ASSQAGADTIY
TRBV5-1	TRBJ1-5	ASSLGGQNHQPQH
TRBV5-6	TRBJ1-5	ASSQGRNQPQH
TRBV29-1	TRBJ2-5	SGSGQSETQY
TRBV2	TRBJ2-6	ASSEAGEPGANVLT
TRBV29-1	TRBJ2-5	SVGSHAGGETQY
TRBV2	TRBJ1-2	RGPYGYT
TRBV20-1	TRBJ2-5	SARDLAGINQETQY
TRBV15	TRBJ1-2	ATSRDFQGNYGYT
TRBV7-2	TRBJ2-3	ASSFLAGGRADTQY
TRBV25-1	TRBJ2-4	ASRDPFCRAGVGNIQY
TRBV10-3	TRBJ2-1	AISTTGGDNNEQF
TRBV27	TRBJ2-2	ASSLSRTSESTGELF
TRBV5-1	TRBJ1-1	ASSWGQGGNTEAF
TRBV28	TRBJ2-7	ASSDGTYEQY
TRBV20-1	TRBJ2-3	SARGDYPTYTDTQY
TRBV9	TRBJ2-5	ASSVGQTETQY
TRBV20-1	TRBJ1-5	SAVNRGRFNQPQH
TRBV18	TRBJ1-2	ASSPPDRIRYGYT
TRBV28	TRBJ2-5	ASSLLGGLASETQY
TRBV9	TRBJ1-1	ASSVGGPRGTEAF
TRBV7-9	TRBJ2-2	ASSLPYRELF
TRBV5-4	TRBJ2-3	ASSRAGSTDTQY
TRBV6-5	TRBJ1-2	ASSYHDGYT
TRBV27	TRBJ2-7	ASSFLTGTEQY
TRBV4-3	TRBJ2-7	ASSFRDRGPHEQY
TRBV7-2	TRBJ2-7	ASSEGAGGAYEQY
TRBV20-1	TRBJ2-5	SARDVLTSAQETQY
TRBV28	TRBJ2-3	ASRSNSDTQY
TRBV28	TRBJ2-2	ASGGLDTGELF
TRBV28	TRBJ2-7	ASSRPQPYEQY
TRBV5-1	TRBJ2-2	ASSLGDRVTGELF
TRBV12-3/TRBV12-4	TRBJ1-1	ASSQTGVNTEAF
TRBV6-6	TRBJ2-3	ASSQATRRTDTQY
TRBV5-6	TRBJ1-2	ASSLWGQARYT
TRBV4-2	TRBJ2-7	ASSQERTASYEQY
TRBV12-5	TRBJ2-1	ASGLVRGKGATNEQF
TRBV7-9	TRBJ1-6	ASSPDRAHSPLH
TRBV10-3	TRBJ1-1	AIRENTEAF
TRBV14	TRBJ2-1	ASSQYYLRRNEQF
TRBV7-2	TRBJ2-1	ASSQVGRENNEQF
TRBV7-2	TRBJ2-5	ASRTTSRTETQY
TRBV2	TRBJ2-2	ASSENRGRDTGELF
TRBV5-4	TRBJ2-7	ASSLGGGITYEQY
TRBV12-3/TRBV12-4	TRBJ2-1	ASSLSPLSDNEQF
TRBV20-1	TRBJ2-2	SARDLRSGANTGELF
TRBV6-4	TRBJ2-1	ASSDGTSGSYNEQF